This T cell receptor (beta chain) was observed in a study of T cells in Graves' hyperthyroidism and ophthalmopathy. This clonotype was seen more than once but under ten times. What it binds is not known. Uncontrolled infection, other autoimmune disease, pregnancy or lactation led to exclusion. Study-wide results and limits: Most thyroid clonotypes that were expanded above 0.001 also turned up in blood. Before onset, ophthalmopathy was predicted by the model a median around 6 months earlier. A 13 V-J signature model discriminated ophthalmopathy versus stable hyperthyroidism.

Germline-derived CDR1 and CDR2 are ENHRY and SYGVKD. The CDR3 loop spans 14 amino acids. V lost 6 bases and J lost 7, with 15 bases in between. The TCR beta CDR3 regions underwent amplification using RNA transcripts as the source. The primer set for the first-round RT-PCR of the TCR CDR3 was HTBI. TCRdb reprocessed the multiplex PCR reads via MiXCR and lists one record per CDR3 protein. Counted here are hundreds of thousands of distinct CDR3 sequences, 45% occurring once; the ten biggest clones make up about 7.2%. The sample was peripheral blood or thyroid tissue (not recorded which). This receptor was obtained from an adult man with Graves' disease, either hyperthyroidism or ophthalmopathy (not recorded which). V and J are TRBV10-3 and TRBJ1-4; D gene unclear. The DNA of the CDR3 is TGTGCCATCAGGACCGACGGGAGATCTGAAAAACTGTTTTTT. Protein sequence: CAIRTDGRSEKLFF.